The 7 T cell receptor beta chains in this list originate from one sample, sequenced in a study of breast tumors, draining lymph nodes, adjacent tissues. The lymph nodes were axillary draining lymph nodes from breast cancer patients. MiXCR, run by TCRdb on the multiplex PCR reads, gives a single entry per CDR3 protein. Counted here are about 130,000 distinct CDR3 sequences, approximately 22% occurring once; the ten biggest clones make up around 2.2%. Sample: axillary lymph node tissue. The receptors here all came from a female donor with breast cancer. Some clones in this sample may be carry-over from other donors' samples.

This clonotype was seen at least ten times. V is TRBV20-1 and J is TRBJ1-2; a possible D gene is TRBD1 (5 bases). CDR3 length: 11 residues. The V end was cut by 4 bases, the J end by 5 bases, with 8 bases between. Germline CDR1 DFQATT, CDR2 SNEGSKA (reference sequence). The CDR3 loop is CSANPGYGYTF. Written as DNA, the CDR3 is TGCAGTGCTAACCCAGGGTATGGCTACACCTTC.

Comment on this clonotype: Just one base apart from a much larger clone, this may be a read error. The rearrangement joins TRBV6-1 to TRBJ1-5, with 7 bases lining up with TRBD1. With 8 bases clipped from V and 4 bases from J, the junction kept 8 bases outside the gene matches. The CDR3 totals 14 residues. Looked up from germline, CDR1 is MNHNS and CDR2 is SASEGT. This CDR3 reads CASAGGRGNQPQHF. CDR3 nucleotides: TGTGCCAGCGCTGGGGGCAGGGGGAATCAGCCCCAGCATTTT.

This sequence joins TRBV20-1 and TRBJ1-1; possible D gene TRBD1, 6 bases. The germline gives CDR1 DFQATT, CDR2 SNEGSKA (reference sequence). The V end lost 6 bases, the J end lost 1 base, and 15 bases lay between the germline ends. The CDR3 is made up of 14 amino acids. The CDR3, as DNA: TGCAGTGCGCCGACCCGACAGGCGAACACTGAAGCTTTCTTT. Translation gives CSAPTRQANTEAFF.

This clonotype was detected only once. CDR3 bases: TGCAGTGCGACCGGGACTAGCGGGGTTTACGAGCAGTACTTC. This sequence encodes CSATGTSGVYEQYF. The rearrangement uses TRBV20-1 and TRBJ2-7, with 13 positions matching TRBD2. With 6 bases clipped from V and 4 bases from J, the junction kept 6 bases outside the gene matches. The CDR3 is 14 amino acids. CDR1 is DFQATT, CDR2 SNEGSKA, per germline (reference sequence).

This clonotype was seen ten or more times. As DNA, the CDR3 is TGCGCCAGCAGCTTCGTGACGGAAGAGACCCAGTACTTC. Protein product: CASSFVTEETQYF. The V and J genes are TRBV5-1 and TRBJ2-5, with D uncertain. The CDR3 runs 13 residues. The ends were cut back, 2 bases at V and 3 bases at J, with 8 bases in the middle. Germline lookup yields CDR1 SGHRS and CDR2 YFSETQ.

This clonotype came up many times. V gene TRBV9 combines with J gene TRBJ1-5, with a tentative D call TRBD1 (5 bases). Looked up from germline, CDR1 is SGDLS and CDR2 is YYNGEE. There are 14 residues in the CDR3. V was trimmed by 4 bases and J by 4 bases, leaving 12 bases between them. CDR3 sequence: CASSPQGENQPQHF. The CDR3 region has the DNA TGTGCCAGCAGCCCCCAGGGCGAGAATCAGCCCCAGCATTTT. Together with reference TRBV9 and TRBJ1-5, the CDR3 gives the full variable domain: DSGVTQTPKHLITATGQRVTLRCSPRSGDLSVYWYQQSLDQGLQFLIQYYNGEERAKGNILERFSAQQFPDLHSELNLSSLELGDSALYFCASSPQGENQPQHFGDGTRLSIL.

This chain uses TRBV10-3 with TRBJ1-1; 7 positions agree with TRBD1. CDR1 is ENHRY and CDR2 is SYGVKD in the germline V gene. The ends lost 3 bases at V and 0 bases at J; junction bases unmatched: 4. The CDR3 sequence is 15 residues long. CDR3 residues: CAISDPRGLNTEAFF. The CDR3 DNA follows: TGTGCCATCAGTGACCCGAGGGGGCTGAACACTGAAGCTTTCTTT.